These 28 T cell receptor beta chains were sequenced from one sample in a study of Graves' ophthalmopathy and Graves' hyperthyroidism. From RNA, the CDR3 regions of TCR beta chains were amplified and sequenced. RT-PCR was first run with HTBI primers, then multiplex PCR in a second round. TCRdb independently ran MiXCR on the multiplex PCR reads; one entry per CDR3 protein. This table has around 590,000 distinct CDR3 sequences, roughly 39% appearing once. Sequencing was performed on peripheral blood or thyroid tissue (not recorded which). These receptors were taken from an adult man with Graves' hyperthyroidism.

This clonotype has just a few counts. The CDR3 bases are TGCAGTGCTAGAGCCCTGACACTAGCGGGAGGGCCCTACGAGCAGTACTTC. Amino acids: CSARALTLAGGPYEQYF. The chain uses TRBV20-1 and TRBJ2-7; 13 nucleotides line up with TRBD2. V was clipped by 1 base and J by 2 bases; unmatched bases: 8. Germline CDR1 and CDR2: DFQATT and SNEGSKA (reference sequence). The length of the CDR3 is 17 residues.

The CDR3 bases are TGTGCCAGCAGCGGGACAGTTGACGAAAAACTGTTTTTT. It codes for CASSGTVDEKLFF. This chain uses TRBV2 with TRBJ1-4, with TRBD1 identical over 7 bases. Trimming at V came to 6 bases and at J to 8 bases, leaving 6 bases not matched to a gene. This CDR3 comprises 13 residues. Germline CDR1 reads SNHLY; CDR2 reads FYNNEI.

This clonotype came up many times. The V and J genes are TRBV6-5 and TRBJ1-2; TRBD1 matches at 10 bases. This CDR3 contains 14 residues. Trimming cost V 5 bases and J 8 bases; bases outside gene matches: 8. CDR1 is MNHEY, CDR2 SVGAGI, per germline. The CDR3 DNA sequence: TGTGCCAGCAGTAACGGGGGACAGGGGACGGGCTACACCTTC. Residues: CASSNGGQGTGYTF.

Only a few counts were recorded for this clonotype. A read error may explain this, as a much larger clone is one base away. The CDR3 nucleotides read TGCAGTGCTAAAGTGGACTTAAGGATCACTGAAGCTTTCTTT. Its translation is CSAKVDLRITEAFF. This chain connects TRBV20-1 to TRBJ1-1; the D is unclear. Trimming removed 4 bases at V and 4 bases at J, with 16 bases between. The CDR3 is 14 residues long. Germline values: CDR1 DFQATT, CDR2 SNEGSKA (reference sequence).

The J gene is TRBJ1-2, the V gene TRBV5-8, with 7 nucleotides matching TRBD1. Germline assignment: CDR1 SGHTS and CDR2 YDEGEE. The CDR3 totals 15 residues. The J segment lost 3 bases and the V segment lost 1 base, leaving 6 bases of the junction unmatched. CDR3 sequence (DNA): TGTGCCAGCAGCTTGAAAACAGGGGAATACTATGGCTACACCTTC. Translation: CASSLKTGEYYGYTF.

Many counts were recorded for this clonotype. The CDR3 coding sequence is TGTGCCAGCAGCCAAGAAATCGACAGCACCTACGAGCAGTACTTC. Protein: CASSQEIDSTYEQYF. This chain links TRBV14 with TRBJ2-7; D is perhaps TRBD1 (5 bases). Trimming removed 0 bases from V and 2 bases from J, with 11 bases in between. The CDR3 has 15 amino acids. The germline gives CDR1 SGHDN, CDR2 FVKESK.

The rearrangement uses TRBV20-1 and TRBJ1-6, with D possibly matching TRBD1 (6 bases). This CDR3 spans 17 amino acids. Per the germline V gene, CDR1 is DFQATT and CDR2 is SNEGSKA (reference sequence). V lost 1 base and J 0 bases, leaving 13 bases between the germline ends. CDR3: CSARGQDRNSYNSPLHF. The CDR3 bases are TGCAGTGCTAGAGGGCAAGACAGGAACTCCTATAATTCACCCCTCCACTTT.

The chain joins TRBV18 to TRBJ2-7; 7 bases are shared with TRBD1. Germline V CDR1 and CDR2: KGHSH, LQKENI. The CDR3 totals 14 residues. V lost 6 bases, J lost 5 bases, and 10 bases stayed unmatched. This CDR3 is CASSIRQGMDEQYF. As DNA, the CDR3 is TGTGCCAGCTCCATTCGACAGGGCATGGACGAGCAGTACTTC.

This clonotype appeared many times. The chain combines TRBV20-1 with TRBJ1-4; 11 nucleotides agree with TRBD1. The germline gives CDR1 DFQATT, CDR2 SNEGSKA (reference sequence). Trimming at V came to 6 bases and at J to 3 bases, leaving 12 bases not matched to a gene. The CDR3 is 17 residues long. The CDR3 sequence: CSANGQGAMGSNEKLFF. CDR3 DNA: TGCAGTGCAAACGGACAGGGGGCTATGGGGTCTAATGAAAAACTGTTTTTT.

This clonotype was found many times. The chain couples TRBV29-1 to TRBJ2-7; possibly TRBD1 for D (6 bases). This CDR3 is built from 15 residues. The V end lost 0 bases, the J end lost 3 bases, and 15 bases lay between the germline ends. Germline V gives CDR1 SQVTM, CDR2 ANQGSEA. The CDR3 DNA reads TGCAGCGTTGAAGATAGTCGGGACATCTACTACGAGCAGTACTTC. It specifies CSVEDSRDIYYEQYF.

The chain has TRBV29-1 and TRBJ1-2, with D perhaps matching TRBD1 (6 bases). The CDR3 extends over 13 amino acids. CDR1 and CDR2 from the germline V gene are SQVTM and ANQGSEA. The V and J ends lost 8 bases and 3 bases respectively, with 16 bases between them. Here the CDR3 reads CSSEWAGDYGYTF. CDR3 DNA: TGCAGCAGTGAATGGGCAGGGGACTATGGCTACACCTTC.

The V and J genes are TRBV15 and TRBJ2-5; D might be TRBD2 (7 bases). CDR1 and CDR2 (germline): LNHNV, YYDKDF (reference sequence). Trimming pared 1 base from V and 5 bases from J, leaving 14 bases between. The CDR3 is 15 residues long. CDR3 in DNA: TGTGCCACCAGCAGAGCTCGGACAGCGGGGGAGACCCAGTACTTC. Amino acid sequence: CATSRARTAGETQYF.

This clonotype has ten or more counts. The chain couples TRBV29-1 to TRBJ2-7; no firm D call. V was shortened by 6 bases and J by 4 bases, with 10 bases between the two germline ends. The germline CDR1 and CDR2 sequences are SQVTM and ANQGSEA. The CDR3 extends over 11 amino acids. The CDR3 sequence: CSVAQVYEQYF. CDR3 sequence (DNA): TGCAGCGTGGCTCAGGTGTACGAGCAGTACTTC.

This clonotype was observed many times. In nucleotides, the CDR3 is TGTGCCAGTAGTATTAGTTCGACCTACGAGCAGTACTTC. Translated: CASSISSTYEQYF. The V gene is TRBV19, the J gene TRBJ2-7; D gene ambiguous. The CDR3 extends over 13 amino acids. Looked up from germline, CDR1 is LNHDA and CDR2 is SQIVND (reference sequence). V gave up 3 bases and J gave up 2 bases, with 8 bases separating them. Drawing the rest from reference TRBV19 and TRBJ2-7, the complete variable domain is DGGITQSPKYLFRKEGQNVTLSCEQNLNHDAMYWYRQDPGQGLRLIYYSQIVNDFQKGDIAEGYSVSREKKESFPLTVTSAQKNPTAFYLCASSISSTYEQYFGPGTRLTVT.

This clonotype has a count of ten or more. The rearrangement joins TRBV6-5 to TRBJ1-1; D is uncertain. Between the trimmed V and J ends, which lost 5 bases and 3 bases, there was a span of 7 bases. This CDR3 is built from 12 residues. CDR1 is MNHEY and CDR2 is SVGAGI in the germline V gene. The CDR3 region is CASSEVYTEAFF. The CDR3 DNA is TGTGCCAGCAGTGAAGTATACACTGAAGCTTTCTTT.

Points on this clonotype: A much larger clone sits a single nucleotide away, making a read error possible. The rearrangement joins TRBV6-1 to TRBJ1-1, with D uncertain. The CDR3 runs 14 residues. Germline CDR1 reads MNHNS; CDR2 reads SASEGT. V lost 4 bases and J 1 base, leaving 10 bases between the germline ends. Here the CDR3 DNA reads TGTGCCAGCAGTGCGAATTGCAGGAACACTGAAGCTTTCTTT. Its translation is CASSANCRNTEAFF.

This sequence joins TRBV12-3 or TRBV12-4 and TRBJ1-4; weak D call: TRBD1 (5 bases). The CDR3 runs 14 residues. V was cut by 6 bases and J by 5 bases, with 13 bases left in between. CDR3: CASRGPGINEKLFF. The CDR3 DNA reads as TGTGCCAGCAGGGGACCCGGAATAAATGAAAAACTGTTTTTT.

This chain joins TRBV15 and TRBJ1-1, with D possibly matching TRBD1 (6 bases). V was pared by 4 bases and J by 3 bases, with 21 bases between. Germline loops: CDR1 LNHNV, CDR2 YYDKDF (reference sequence). The CDR3 totals 17 residues. This chain's CDR3 is CATSTYRAERGYTEAFF. DNA for the CDR3: TGTGCCACCAGCACGTACAGGGCCGAGAGGGGCTACACTGAAGCTTTCTTT.

The V gene is TRBV7-2, the J gene TRBJ2-5, with 9 nucleotides matching TRBD1. The V and J ends lost 9 bases and 3 bases, in that order; junction bases with no gene match: 8. Germline V CDR1 and CDR2: SGHTA, FQGNSA. The CDR3 extends over 14 amino acids. Written as DNA, the CDR3 is TGTGCCAGTACCTCGGGACAGGGAAAAGAGACCCAGTACTTC. Translation: CASTSGQGKETQYF.

This clonotype was observed at least ten times. This chain links TRBV4-1 with TRBJ2-5; no reliable D call. CDR1 is MGHRA, CDR2 YSYEKL, per germline. The CDR3 is 16 amino acids. Trimming took 0 bases from V and 3 from J, leaving 14 bases between them. The CDR3 here is CASSQEFADLKETQYF. The CDR3, as DNA: TGCGCCAGCAGCCAAGAGTTTGCAGACTTAAAAGAGACCCAGTACTTC.

There are many counts of this clonotype. The genes are TRBV3-1 and TRBJ1-2, with 7 bases identical to TRBD1. Germline V CDR1 and CDR2: LGHDT, YNNKEL (reference sequence). The CDR3 length is 14 residues. With 2 bases clipped from V and 3 bases from J, the junction kept 3 bases outside the gene matches. The CDR3 region is CASSQRQGYYGYTF. In DNA form, the CDR3 reads TGTGCCAGCAGCCAAAGACAGGGTTACTATGGCTACACCTTC.

This clonotype has a count of ten or more. The junction shows a germline mismatch at one end, possibly a read error. The V and J genes are TRBV5-1 and TRBJ1-4; tentative D call: TRBD1 (5 bases). Germline CDR1 is SGHRS and CDR2 is YFSETQ. The CDR3 consists of 15 residues. Here the CDR3 DNA reads TGTGCCAGCAGCTTAGCGGGGGCAACTAATGAAAAACTGTTTTTT. Protein: CASSLAGATNEKLFF.

The chain uses TRBV30 and TRBJ1-2; D remains unclear. Germline values: CDR1 GTSNPN, CDR2 SVGIG (reference sequence). The CDR3 covers 11 residues. V dropped 3 bases and J dropped 8 bases, with 10 bases sitting between them. CDR3 coding DNA: TGTGCCTGGAGAGTTCCGCGGGGCTACACCTTC. Protein: CAWRVPRGYTF.

This clonotype was detected a few times. The chain recombines TRBV7-2 with TRBJ2-6, with a possible D match to TRBD2 (5 bases). From germline, CDR1 is SGHTA and CDR2 FQGNSA. The CDR3 is 17 residues long. Trimming shortened V by 5 bases and J by 0 bases, and 14 bases separated the two germline ends. CDR3 sequence (DNA): TGTGCCAGCAGCCAAGATCCAGGACTCTCTGGGGCCAACGTCCTGACTTTC. The encoded protein is CASSQDPGLSGANVLTF.

This clonotype was seen at least ten times. The rearrangement uses TRBV13 and TRBJ1-1, with 7 bases matching TRBD1. The CDR3 totals 15 residues. Germline-derived CDR1 and CDR2 are PRHDT and FYEKMQ (reference sequence). Germline trimming cut 5 bases from V and 4 bases from J; bases unmatched to any gene: 10. CDR3 in amino acids: CASSIRQGRATEAFF. DNA of the CDR3: TGTGCCAGCAGCATAAGACAGGGCCGCGCCACTGAAGCTTTCTTT.

In this sample, this clonotype turned up many times. The chain has TRBV11-2 and TRBJ1-2; D gene uncertain. CDR3 length: 14 amino acids. Germline CDR1 SGHAT, CDR2 FQNNGV. Trimming removed 3 bases at V and 4 bases at J, with 12 bases between. The CDR3 region is CASSLRLLGYGYTF. In DNA, the CDR3 is TGTGCCAGCAGCTTGAGGCTGTTGGGCTATGGCTACACCTTC.

The rearrangement uses TRBV3-1 and TRBJ2-5, with D possibly TRBD2 on 5 matching bases. Per germline, CDR1 LGHDT and CDR2 YNNKEL (reference sequence). V was cut by 0 bases and J by 7 bases, with 18 bases left in between. This CDR3 is 16 amino acids long. The CDR3 loop reads CASSQEGAGPPWTQYF. The CDR3 region has the DNA TGTGCCAGCAGCCAAGAGGGAGCAGGTCCTCCCTGGACCCAGTACTTC.

This clonotype appeared many times. The chain joins TRBV29-1 to TRBJ1-1; weak D call: TRBD1 (6 bases). Per germline, CDR1 SQVTM and CDR2 ANQGSEA. Between the trimmed V and J ends, which lost 6 bases and 9 bases, there was a span of 17 bases. This CDR3 has 12 residues. This chain's CDR3 is CSVNSGDPQAFF. The CDR3 DNA is TGCAGCGTGAATTCAGGGGATCCCCAAGCTTTCTTT.